The sequence of this TCR beta chain was determined in a study of T cell responses to AZD1222 COVID-19 vaccine. Study as a whole: Investigators merged groups given second doses at roughly 4 or roughly 12 weeks.

Overall study findings and caveats: Recipients of AZD1222 seropositive at baseline numbered only 6 or 7. Donors were chiefly white British, with a greater number of females, and clonal diversity was perhaps underestimated.

The assay was immunoSEQ multiplex PCR, and TCRdb's table has in-frame clones only and misses some. The sample consists of nearly 100,000 clones, roughly 84% of them appearing once. V shed 2 bases and J 3 bases; nucleotides not matched to a gene: 3. Germline CDR1 reads MNHEY; CDR2 reads SVGAGI. This CDR3 is 15 amino acids long. Concerning this clone itself: Its matching antigen is unknown.

This TCR was recovered from an adult in good health. The rearrangement links TRBV6-5 to TRBJ1-4, with TRBD1 matching over 7 bases. Source: peripheral blood, taken on day 0 of AZD1222 vaccination. Here the CDR3 reads CASSYQGGANEKLFF. The CDR3, as DNA: TGTGCCAGCAGTTACCAGGGGGGAGCTAATGAAAAACTGTTTTTT.